These 2 T cell receptor beta chains originate from one sample sequenced in a study of T cell responses to AZD1222 COVID-19 vaccine. TCRdb's copy holds only in-frame clones and misses some; the assay was immunoSEQ multiplex PCR. The table lists 120,000 to 150,000 clones, around 91% of them singletons. Sequencing was performed on peripheral blood, taken on day 0 of AZD1222 vaccination. The receptors stem from an adult in good health.

This chain connects TRBV9 to TRBJ2-3; maybe TRBD1 (6 bases). This CDR3 region has 17 residues. Per germline, CDR1 SGDLS and CDR2 YYNGEE. V gave up 3 bases and J gave up 4 bases, with 21 bases separating them. The CDR3 spells CASSASGDARGPDTQYF. As DNA, the CDR3 is TGTGCCAGCAGCGCCTCAGGGGACGCCCGAGGTCCAGATACGCAGTATTTT.

This chain uses TRBV27 with TRBJ2-5, with TRBD2 matching over 7 bases. With 0 bases clipped from V and 8 bases from J, the junction kept 6 bases outside the gene matches. The CDR3 contains 14 residues. The germline V gene has CDR1 MNHEY and CDR2 SMNVEV (reference sequence). The CDR3 sequence: CASSLSPSGSTQYF. CDR3 bases: TGTGCCAGCAGTTTATCCCCTAGCGGCTCTACCCAGTACTTC.